The subject of this entry is one TCR beta chain. The PCR contained 60 Vbeta and 13 Jbeta primers. The method was immunoSEQ multiplex PCR; TCRdb's version includes in-frame clones alone and lacks a portion of them. Of 90,000 to 150,000 clones listed, roughly 87% are singletons. This record comes from a study of cytomegalovirus exposure and HLA in healthy donors. The receptor was isolated from a woman under 30 in good health and CMV-seronegative. Sequenced sample: PBMCs.

The CDR3 reads CASSQYVQGPSSTDTQYF. The CDR3 DNA sequence: TGCGCCAGCAGTCAATATGTTCAGGGTCCCAGTAGCACAGATACGCAGTATTTT. The V call is TRBV23-1, the J call TRBJ2-3; D is perhaps TRBD1 (5 bases). TRBV23-1 is sorted into the ORF group, with uncertain function. The CDR3 runs to 18 residues. Deletions cut 1 base from V and 0 bases from J, with 17 bases between.